The present entry profiles one T cell receptor (beta chain) with its context. The junction departs from germline at one end; a sequencing error may be responsible. Authors' processing steps: Estimation of nucleated cell counts relied on the amplification of reference gene primers. The protocol was immunoSEQ multiplex PCR, while the TCRdb copy is restricted to in-frame clones and leaves out a portion. V and J calls and clone size are copied from that table; D and trimming were computed from the DNA. The sample contains about 460,000 clones, about 88% of which appear only once. This specimen belongs to a study of blood T cell repertoires in COVID-19. About the research overall: Samples representing acute and convalescent COVID-19 were sourced from the United States, Italy and Spain. Sources were T cells, B-cell-depleted T cells, or PBMCs; the material itself was cDNA or gDNA.

Participant-reported clinical history was the basis for cohort assignment. The CDR3 sequence is 15 residues long. Looked up from germline, CDR1 is MNHNS and CDR2 is SASEGT. The sequence derives from a woman aged 55-70 years who had recovered from COVID-19. Input material: PBMCs or T cells enriched from blood (not recorded which). The rearrangement uses TRBV6-1 and TRBJ2-7, with 8 bases aligning to TRBD2. The CDR3 spells CASSQAQRGRLEQYF. The CDR3 coding sequence is TGTGCCAGCAGTCAAGCCCAGCGGGGGCGCCTAGAGCAGTACTTC.